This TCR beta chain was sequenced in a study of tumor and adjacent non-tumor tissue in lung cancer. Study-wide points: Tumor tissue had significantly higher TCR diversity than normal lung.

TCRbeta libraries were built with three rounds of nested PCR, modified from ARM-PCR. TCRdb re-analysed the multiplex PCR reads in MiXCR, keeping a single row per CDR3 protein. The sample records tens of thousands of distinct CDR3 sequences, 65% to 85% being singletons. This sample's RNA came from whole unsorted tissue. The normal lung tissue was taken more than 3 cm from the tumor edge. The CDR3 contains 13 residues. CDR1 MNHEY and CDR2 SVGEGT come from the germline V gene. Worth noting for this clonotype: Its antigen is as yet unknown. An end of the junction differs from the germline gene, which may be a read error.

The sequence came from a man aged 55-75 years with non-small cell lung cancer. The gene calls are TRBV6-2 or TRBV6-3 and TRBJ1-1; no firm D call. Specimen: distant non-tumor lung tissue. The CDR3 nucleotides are TGTGCCAGCAGTTACAGGGAGAATACTGAAACTTTCTTT. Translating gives CASSYRENTETFF.